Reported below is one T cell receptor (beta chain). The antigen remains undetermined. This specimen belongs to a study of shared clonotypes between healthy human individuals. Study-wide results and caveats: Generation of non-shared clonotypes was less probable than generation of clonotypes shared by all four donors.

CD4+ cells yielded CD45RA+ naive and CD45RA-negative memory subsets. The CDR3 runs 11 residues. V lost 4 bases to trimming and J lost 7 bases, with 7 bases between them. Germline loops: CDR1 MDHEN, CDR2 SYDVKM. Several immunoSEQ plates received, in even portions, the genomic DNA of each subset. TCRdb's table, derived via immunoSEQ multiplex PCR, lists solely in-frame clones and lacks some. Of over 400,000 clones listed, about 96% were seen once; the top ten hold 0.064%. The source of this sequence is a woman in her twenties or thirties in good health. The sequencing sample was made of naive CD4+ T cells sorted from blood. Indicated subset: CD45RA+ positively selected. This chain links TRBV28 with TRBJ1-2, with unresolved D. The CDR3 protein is CASSSLFGYTF. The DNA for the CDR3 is TGTGCCAGCAGTTCCCTGTTTGGCTACACCTTC.